This T cell receptor beta chain emerged from a study of cytomegalovirus exposure and HLA in healthy donors. Findings and caveats of the study: Subsequent analysis of the 95 to 150 validation repertoires found a tendency for first-cohort TCR clusters to co-occur. Cytomegalovirus-associated status was assigned to about 180 TCR beta chains.

Generated by immunoSEQ multiplex PCR, the TCRdb table keeps only in-frame clones and is missing some. The sample carries 100,000 to 150,000 clones, about nine tenths recorded once. The CDR3 contains 17 residues. Per germline, CDR1 LGHNA and CDR2 YNFKEQ. Trimming removed 0 bases from V and 8 bases from J, with 22 bases in between. With respect to this clone: No antigen is known for it.

The V and J genes are TRBV4-2 and TRBJ1-2; TRBD1 might be the D (6 bases). Input material: PBMCs. The sequence came from a man aged 18 to 29 in good health and CMV-seropositive. The CDR3 spells CASSQEARGGRREGYTF. CDR3 bases: TGTGCCAGCAGCCAAGAAGCTCGGGGGGGGCGCAGGGAAGGCTACACCTTC.